Sequencing of this T cell receptor beta chain was carried out in a study of graft-versus-host responses after intestinal transplantation. Across the study: Transplantation in recipients was multivisceral, liver-intestinal, or isolated intestinal. Overall study findings and caveats: Early post-transplant HvG declines tracked with peak circulating GvH clone levels.

V shed 0 bases and J shed 0 bases, with 11 bases lying between them. CDR3 size: 16 residues. Germline CDR1 reads LNHNV; CDR2 reads YYDKDF (reference sequence). Sequenced by immunoSEQ multiplex PCR; TCRdb stores in-frame clones only, minus some. This table has about 27,000 clones, over 65% appearing once. Note on this clone: Antigen specificity is unknown.

The material sequenced was PBMCs, taken around 29 days after intestinal transplant. This sequence was found in a human patient who received an intestinal transplant, so some T cells may come from the graft donor. The V call is TRBV15, the J call TRBJ1-2, with a possible D match to TRBD1 (6 bases). In DNA form, the CDR3 reads TGTGCCACCAGCAGAGATTGGACAGAGACTAACTATGGCTACACCTTC. It encodes CATSRDWTETNYGYTF.